The following is a T cell receptor (beta chain) sequence with its context. Under the authors' procedure: The authors estimated nucleated cell counts from reference gene primer amplification. Data came from immunoSEQ multiplex PCR; TCRdb stores just in-frame clones and leaves some out. V and J calls and clone size are copied from that table; D and trimming were computed from the DNA. The data contain 250,000 or so clones, roughly 86% of them seen just once; the ten biggest clones take up roughly 5%. The data originate from a study of blood T cell repertoires in COVID-19. Study overall: The origin of the acute and convalescent COVID-19 samples was the United States, Italy and Spain. T cells, B-cell-depleted T cells, or PBMCs provided the cDNA or gDNA that served as material.

Seattle researchers signed up patients amid active infection and tracked them longitudinally. The material sequenced was peripheral blood. This clonotype was sampled from a woman aged 55-70 years with COVID-19, enrolled during active disease.

The CDR3 region has the DNA TGTGCCAGCAGCTCACGGACTAGCGGGAGCTCCTACAATGAGCAGTTCTTC. It codes for CASSSRTSGSSYNEQFF. The chain links TRBV7-3 to TRBJ2-1; TRBD2 agrees at 13 bases. With V trimmed by 4 bases and J by 0 bases, 3 bases remained unmatched. The germline CDR1 and CDR2 sequences are SGHTA and FQGTGA. The CDR3 is 17 residues long.